This T cell receptor beta chain came from a study of CD8 T cells in Susac syndrome. Study-level results: The study admitted that it had a relatively small number of individuals in its TCR sequencing and HLA analysis.

This CDR3 spans 15 amino acids. Looked up from germline, CDR1 is SGDLS and CDR2 is YYNGEE. V was trimmed by 3 bases and J by 1 base, leaving 13 bases between them. Random-hexamer reverse transcription was applied to roughly 0.5 to 1 ug RNA. Amplification of TCR beta CDR3 was carried out by immunoSEQ multiplex PCR, which covered 54 Vbeta and 13 Jbeta segments. One entry per CDR3 protein, called by TCRdb with MiXCR from the immunoSEQ multiplex PCR reads. The sample lists about 210,000 distinct CDR3 sequences, roughly 94% occurring once. As to this clonotype: Its antigen is not identified.

Sequencing of TCR beta drew on CD8+ and CD4+ T cells from blood. Negative isolation yielded CD8+ and CD4+ T cells; FACS enriched TEMRA cells. The TCR comes from a human donor with multiple sclerosis. The V and J genes are TRBV9 and TRBJ2-5; tentative D call: TRBD1 (8 bases). The sample taken for sequencing was CD4+ T cells from PBMCs. The CDR3 protein is CASSASGTGQETQYF. In nucleotides, the CDR3 is TGTGCCAGCAGCGCCAGCGGGACAGGCCAAGAGACCCAGTACTTC.